Listed below are T cell receptor beta chains from one sample, sequenced in a study of regulatory T cells. This table comes from immunoSEQ multiplex PCR, and its TCRdb copy is limited to in-frame clones, with some not included. This sample has some 20,000 clones, with roughly 88% found just once. Specimen: conventional CD4+ T cells sorted from blood. The source of these receptors is a child under 18 with CD3G deficiency. CDR3s include the opening cysteine and the closing phenylalanine or tryptophan. D genes are given only for firm matches. Clone size appears in some rows only: once, few, many, or a class for an expanded clone.

j_call: TRBJ1-3; v_call: TRBV28; d_call: NA; clone_size: NA; cdr3_aa: CASSSQGGNTIYF; cdr3_nt: TGTGCCAGCAGTTCACAGGGAGGAAACACCATATATTTT
j_call: TRBJ2-7; v_call: TRBV19; d_call: TRBD2; clone_size: NA; cdr3_aa: CASSPGVAGGNYEQYF; cdr3_nt: TGTGCCAGTAGCCCCGGGGTAGCGGGAGGCAATTACGAGCAGTACTTC
j_call: TRBJ1-1; v_call: TRBV28; d_call: NA; clone_size: NA; cdr3_aa: CASSRPENTEAFF; cdr3_nt: TGTGCCAGCAGTCGGCCCGAGAACACTGAAGCTTTCTTT
j_call: TRBJ1-5; v_call: TRBV28; d_call: NA; clone_size: NA; cdr3_aa: CASSSNRAGQPQHF; cdr3_nt: TGTGCCAGCAGTTCCAACAGGGCCGGTCAGCCCCAGCATTTT
j_call: TRBJ1-5; v_call: TRBV28; d_call: NA; clone_size: NA; cdr3_aa: CASSLHSGNQPQHF; cdr3_nt: TGTGCCAGCAGTTTACATTCTGGCAATCAGCCCCAGCATTTT
j_call: TRBJ2-3; v_call: TRBV5-1; d_call: TRBD1; clone_size: NA; cdr3_aa: CASRDRGPKDTQYF; cdr3_nt: TGCGCCAGCAGGGACAGGGGGCCTAAAGATACGCAGTATTTT
j_call: TRBJ2-4; v_call: TRBV28; d_call: NA; clone_size: NA; cdr3_aa: CASSFTLAKNIQYF; cdr3_nt: TGTGCCAGCAGTTTCACCCTAGCCAAAAACATTCAGTACTTC
j_call: TRBJ2-3; v_call: TRBV28; d_call: NA; clone_size: NA; cdr3_aa: CASGRGGTDTQYF; cdr3_nt: TGTGCCAGCGGCAGAGGGGGAACAGATACGCAGTATTTT
j_call: TRBJ2-3; v_call: TRBV28; d_call: NA; clone_size: NA; cdr3_aa: CASSSSHTAKPGRDTQYF; cdr3_nt: TGTGCCAGCAGTTCCTCGCATACGGCCAAGCCAGGCCGAGATACGCAGTATTTT
j_call: TRBJ2-3; v_call: TRBV7-9; d_call: NA; clone_size: NA; cdr3_aa: CASSHQGLLTDTQYF; cdr3_nt: TGTGCCAGCAGCCACCAAGGTCTGCTCACAGATACGCAGTATTTT
j_call: TRBJ2-3; v_call: TRBV7-9; d_call: TRBD1; clone_size: NA; cdr3_aa: CASSPWDSSTDTQYF; cdr3_nt: TGTGCCAGCAGCCCTTGGGACAGCAGCACAGATACGCAGTATTTT
j_call: TRBJ2-3; v_call: TRBV11-2; d_call: TRBD1; clone_size: NA; cdr3_aa: CASSPGVGTGVTDTQYF; cdr3_nt: TGTGCCAGCAGCCCGGGGGTAGGGACAGGGGTAACAGATACGCAGTATTTT
j_call: TRBJ1-5; v_call: TRBV6-1; d_call: TRBD1; clone_size: NA; cdr3_aa: CASSAGTGNQPQHF; cdr3_nt: TGTGCCAGCAGTGCCGGGACAGGCAATCAGCCCCAGCATTTT
j_call: TRBJ2-7; v_call: TRBV11-2; d_call: TRBD2; clone_size: NA; cdr3_aa: CASSLGEAGGPYEQYF; cdr3_nt: TGTGCCAGCAGCTTAGGCGAGGCGGGAGGGCCATACGAGCAGTACTTC
j_call: TRBJ1-1; v_call: TRBV7-8; d_call: TRBD1; clone_size: NA; cdr3_aa: CASSLRLRQGAFDTEAFF; cdr3_nt: TGTGCCAGCAGCTTGCGACTCCGACAGGGGGCTTTTGACACTGAAGCTTTCTTT
j_call: TRBJ2-7; v_call: TRBV18; d_call: TRBD1; clone_size: NA; cdr3_aa: CASSRGLTGTREQYF; cdr3_nt: TGTGCCAGCTCTCGTGGGTTGACAGGGACGAGGGAGCAGTACTTC
j_call: TRBJ2-2; v_call: TRBV19; d_call: NA; clone_size: few; cdr3_aa: CASASSWGTGELFF; cdr3_nt: TGTGCCAGTGCCTCCAGTTGGGGGACCGGGGAGCTGTTTTTT
j_call: TRBJ2-1; v_call: TRBV27; d_call: NA; clone_size: NA; cdr3_aa: CASSPGTSSGNEQFF; cdr3_nt: TGTGCCAGCAGTCCCGGGACCTCCTCGGGGAATGAGCAGTTCTTC
j_call: TRBJ1-2; v_call: TRBV6-1; d_call: NA; clone_size: NA; cdr3_aa: CASSADRRVYGYTF; cdr3_nt: TGTGCCAGCAGCGCCGACAGGCGTGTCTATGGCTACACCTTC
j_call: TRBJ1-1; v_call: TRBV5-1; d_call: NA; clone_size: NA; cdr3_aa: CASSTQVGTEAFF; cdr3_nt: TGCGCCAGCAGCACACAGGTCGGCACTGAAGCTTTCTTT
j_call: TRBJ2-7; v_call: TRBV4-1; d_call: TRBD2; clone_size: NA; cdr3_aa: CASSQVPSGVYEQYF; cdr3_nt: TGCGCCAGCAGCCAAGTTCCTAGCGGGGTTTACGAGCAGTACTTC
j_call: TRBJ2-7; v_call: TRBV7-6; d_call: TRBD1; clone_size: NA; cdr3_aa: CASSRGPSYEQYF; cdr3_nt: TGTGCCAGCAGCAGGGGGCCTTCCTACGAGCAGTACTTC
j_call: TRBJ1-4; v_call: TRBV6-6; d_call: TRBD1; clone_size: NA; cdr3_aa: CASSPGTGEKKLFF; cdr3_nt: TGTGCCAGCAGCCCCGGGACAGGGGAGAAAAAACTGTTTTTT
j_call: TRBJ1-2; v_call: TRBV28; d_call: NA; clone_size: NA; cdr3_aa: CASSPHRGRGPIGYTF; cdr3_nt: TGTGCCAGCAGTCCCCACCGGGGTAGGGGTCCTATAGGCTACACCTTC
j_call: TRBJ2-3; v_call: TRBV5-1; d_call: TRBD2; clone_size: NA; cdr3_aa: CASSLSGSGDTQYF; cdr3_nt: TGCGCCAGCAGCTTGAGCGGGAGCGGAGATACGCAGTATTTT
j_call: TRBJ2-2; v_call: TRBV19; d_call: NA; clone_size: once; cdr3_aa: CASRRRTGELFF; cdr3_nt: TGTGCCAGTAGGAGGCGCACCGGGGAGCTGTTTTTT
j_call: TRBJ1-1; v_call: TRBV28; d_call: TRBD1; clone_size: NA; cdr3_aa: CASSSSGTGGTEAFF; cdr3_nt: TGTGCCAGCAGTTCCTCCGGGACAGGGGGCACTGAAGCTTTCTTT
j_call: TRBJ1-3; v_call: TRBV6-1; d_call: NA; clone_size: NA; cdr3_aa: CASSVAGVGNTIYF; cdr3_nt: TGTGCCAGCAGTGTTGCGGGGGTCGGAAACACCATATATTTT
j_call: TRBJ2-5; v_call: TRBV7-9; d_call: NA; clone_size: NA; cdr3_aa: CASSRREGPQETQYF; cdr3_nt: TGTGCCAGCAGCCGGCGTGAAGGCCCGCAAGAGACCCAGTACTTC
j_call: TRBJ2-7; v_call: TRBV28; d_call: NA; clone_size: NA; cdr3_aa: CASSSRDYEQYF; cdr3_nt: TGTGCCAGCAGTTCCCGAGACTACGAGCAGTACTTC
j_call: TRBJ1-1; v_call: TRBV28; d_call: NA; clone_size: NA; cdr3_aa: CASSLFKTTGEAFF; cdr3_nt: TGTGCCAGCAGTTTATTCAAGACCACAGGGGAAGCTTTCTTT
j_call: TRBJ2-3; v_call: TRBV5-1; d_call: NA; clone_size: NA; cdr3_aa: CASSRGGSTDTQYF; cdr3_nt: TGCGCCAGCAGCCGCGGCGGGAGCACAGATACGCAGTATTTT
j_call: TRBJ2-3; v_call: TRBV28; d_call: NA; clone_size: NA; cdr3_aa: CASRKWRAGVSDTQYF; cdr3_nt: TGTGCCAGCAGAAAGTGGAGGGCCGGGGTGTCAGATACGCAGTATTTT
j_call: TRBJ1-2; v_call: TRBV7-9; d_call: NA; clone_size: NA; cdr3_aa: CASSKWDGGDGYTF; cdr3_nt: TGTGCCAGCAGCAAGTGGGACGGTGGGGATGGCTACACCTTC
j_call: TRBJ2-5; v_call: TRBV5-1; d_call: TRBD1; clone_size: NA; cdr3_aa: CASSRDSKETQYF; cdr3_nt: TGCGCCAGCAGCCGGGACAGTAAAGAGACCCAGTACTTC
j_call: TRBJ2-1; v_call: TRBV7-8; d_call: NA; clone_size: once; cdr3_aa: CASSLVGTLFF; cdr3_nt: TGTGCCAGCAGCTTAGTAGGGACTCTGTTCTTC
j_call: TRBJ2-7; v_call: TRBV7-8; d_call: TRBD1; clone_size: NA; cdr3_aa: CASSLAGQGVREQYF; cdr3_nt: TGTGCCAGCAGCTTAGCGGGACAGGGGGTTCGCGAGCAGTACTTC
j_call: TRBJ1-5; v_call: TRBV19; d_call: TRBD1; clone_size: NA; cdr3_aa: CASSIGGKKGGGNQPQHF; cdr3_nt: TGTGCCAGTAGTATTGGGGGGAAAAAAGGGGGCGGCAATCAGCCCCAGCATTTT
j_call: TRBJ2-3; v_call: TRBV10-2; d_call: NA; clone_size: few; cdr3_aa: CASSESRDTQYF; cdr3_nt: TGCGCCAGCAGTGAGTCGAGGGATACGCAGTATTTT
j_call: TRBJ1-2; v_call: TRBV6-1; d_call: NA; clone_size: NA; cdr3_aa: CASSVSGGGYGYTF; cdr3_nt: TGTGCCAGCAGTGTTTCCGGGGGCGGCTATGGCTACACCTTC
j_call: TRBJ2-5; v_call: TRBV28; d_call: TRBD2; clone_size: NA; cdr3_aa: CASSLRRGAQPQYF; cdr3_nt: TGTGCCAGCAGTTTAAGGCGGGGGGCGCAGCCCCAGTACTTC
j_call: TRBJ2-6; v_call: TRBV6-1; d_call: NA; clone_size: once; cdr3_aa: CASSALLGRGSGANVLTF; cdr3_nt: TGTGCCAGCAGTGCACTTCTGGGACGGGGCTCTGGGGCCAACGTCCTGACTTTC
j_call: TRBJ1-6; v_call: TRBV6-6; d_call: TRBD1; clone_size: NA; cdr3_aa: CASRDTGQLFSPLHF; cdr3_nt: TGTGCCAGCAGGGATACGGGACAGCTGTTTTCACCCCTCCACTTT
j_call: TRBJ2-5; v_call: TRBV7-9; d_call: NA; clone_size: NA; cdr3_aa: CASSFGRGIQETQYF; cdr3_nt: TGTGCCAGCAGCTTTGGCCGGGGCATCCAAGAGACCCAGTACTTC
j_call: TRBJ1-5; v_call: TRBV28; d_call: NA; clone_size: few; cdr3_aa: CASSPAPGQKTAQHF; cdr3_nt: TGTGCCAGCAGTCCCGCTCCGGGACAAAAAACAGCCCAGCATTTT
j_call: TRBJ2-2; v_call: TRBV7-2; d_call: NA; clone_size: NA; cdr3_aa: CASSLDRLANTGELFF; cdr3_nt: TGTGCCAGCAGCTTAGACAGGCTAGCGAACACCGGGGAGCTGTTTTTT
j_call: TRBJ2-5; v_call: TRBV5-1; d_call: NA; clone_size: NA; cdr3_aa: CASSLGDPSETQYF; cdr3_nt: TGCGCCAGCAGCTTGGGGGACCCCTCGGAGACCCAGTACTTC
j_call: TRBJ2-7; v_call: TRBV18; d_call: NA; clone_size: NA; cdr3_aa: CASSPGPFYEQYF; cdr3_nt: TGTGCCAGCTCACCAGGACCCTTCTACGAGCAGTACTTC
j_call: TRBJ1-4; v_call: TRBV7-9; d_call: TRBD1; clone_size: once; cdr3_aa: CASSPGTGGPTNEKLFF; cdr3_nt: TGTGCCAGCAGCCCGGGGACAGGGGGCCCAACTAATGAAAAACTGTTTTTT
j_call: TRBJ1-4; v_call: TRBV6-1; d_call: NA; clone_size: NA; cdr3_aa: CASRDSANEKLFF; cdr3_nt: TGTGCCAGCAGGGACAGTGCTAATGAAAAACTGTTTTTT
j_call: TRBJ2-1; v_call: TRBV5-1; d_call: NA; clone_size: few; cdr3_aa: CASSLESGFEQFF; cdr3_nt: TGCGCCAGCAGCTTGGAATCAGGGTTTGAGCAGTTCTTC
j_call: TRBJ2-7; v_call: TRBV7-9; d_call: NA; clone_size: NA; cdr3_aa: CASSLGGGGANEQYF; cdr3_nt: TGTGCCAGCAGCTTAGGCGGCGGAGGGGCCAACGAGCAGTACTTC
j_call: TRBJ2-1; v_call: TRBV19; d_call: TRBD2; clone_size: NA; cdr3_aa: CASSKTSGSLSNEQFF; cdr3_nt: TGTGCCAGTAGTAAAACTAGCGGGAGTCTAAGCAATGAGCAGTTCTTC
j_call: TRBJ1-5; v_call: TRBV28; d_call: NA; clone_size: NA; cdr3_aa: CASSRGGAGNQPQHF; cdr3_nt: TGTGCCAGCAGCCGTGGGGGGGCAGGCAATCAGCCCCAGCATTTT
j_call: TRBJ2-3; v_call: TRBV5-1; d_call: NA; clone_size: NA; cdr3_aa: CASSRGPEGGTDTQYF; cdr3_nt: TGCGCCAGCAGCCGGGGGCCGGAGGGAGGCACAGATACGCAGTATTTT
j_call: TRBJ2-7; v_call: TRBV5-1; d_call: TRBD2; clone_size: NA; cdr3_aa: CASSPGLTSGSYEQYF; cdr3_nt: TGCGCCAGCAGTCCAGGCCTGACTAGCGGGAGTTACGAGCAGTACTTC
j_call: TRBJ1-2; v_call: TRBV6-1; d_call: NA; clone_size: NA; cdr3_aa: CASTILRASGYGYTF; cdr3_nt: TGTGCCAGCACTATCCTCAGGGCGAGCGGCTATGGCTACACCTTC
j_call: TRBJ1-1; v_call: TRBV18; d_call: NA; clone_size: NA; cdr3_aa: CASSPRGGTEAFF; cdr3_nt: TGTGCCAGCTCACCCCGGGGGGGGACTGAAGCTTTCTTT